These 19 T cell receptor beta chains originate from one sample sequenced in a study of blood T cell repertoires in COVID-19. TCRdb's copy holds only in-frame clones and misses some; the assay was immunoSEQ multiplex PCR. The sample has a few hundred thousand clones, approximately 90% seen once; the top ten hold less than 6%. Material: PBMCs or T cells enriched from blood (not recorded which). The receptors originated from a woman aged 25 to 39 who had recovered from COVID-19.

This clone occurred a few times. The chain carries TRBV19 and TRBJ2-7; 12 bases fit TRBD2. Germline V gene sequence: CDR1 LNHDA, CDR2 SQIVND (reference sequence). The length of the CDR3 is 16 residues. V lost 4 bases to trimming and J lost 4 bases; unmatched junction nucleotides: 8. The CDR3 sequence: CASSNGLAGIPYEQYF. The CDR3 DNA is TGTGCCAGTAGTAATGGACTAGCGGGGATCCCATACGAGCAGTACTTC.

This chain uses TRBV6-2 or TRBV6-3 with TRBJ1-1, with D possibly matching TRBD1 (6 bases). V lost 5 bases to trimming and J lost 7 bases, with 14 bases between them. CDR3 length: 13 amino acids. Germline loops: CDR1 MNHEY, CDR2 SVGEGT. Here the CDR3 DNA reads TGTGCCAGCAGTCCCCGAACACAGGGTGAAGCTTTCTTT. This translates into CASSPRTQGEAFF.

The J gene is TRBJ1-2, the V gene TRBV5-6, with 7 bases aligning to TRBD1. CDR1 and CDR2 (germline): SGHDT, YYEEEE. Germline trimming cut 0 bases from V and 7 bases from J; bases unmatched to any gene: 6. The CDR3 spans 14 residues. The CDR3 reads CASSLAERGLGYTF. CDR3 bases: TGTGCCAGCAGCTTGGCGGAAAGGGGGCTTGGCTACACCTTC.

This clone was counted a single time. This sequence joins TRBV5-6 and TRBJ2-1, with a tentative D call TRBD2 (7 bases). Germline assignment: CDR1 SGHDT and CDR2 YYEEEE. The ends were cut back, 4 bases at V and 0 bases at J, with 17 bases in the middle. The CDR3 spans 17 residues. CDR3 residues: CASSLTGGGISYNEQFF. The CDR3, as DNA: TGTGCCAGCAGCCTCACGGGGGGCGGAATCTCCTACAATGAGCAGTTCTTC. Based on the CDR3 plus reference TRBV5-6 and TRBJ2-1, the full variable domain is DAGVTQSPTHLIKTRGQQVTLRCSPKSGHDTVSWYQQALGQGPQFIFQYYEEEERQRGNFPDRFSGHQFPNYSSELNVNALLLGDSALYLCASSLTGGGISYNEQFFGPGTRLTVL.

The rearrangement uses TRBV24-1 and TRBJ1-2; possibly TRBD1 for D (6 bases). Germline V gives CDR1 KGHDR, CDR2 SFDVKD. V lost 4 bases and J 4 bases, leaving 15 bases between the germline ends. There are 15 residues in the CDR3. In nucleotides, the CDR3 is TGTGCCACCAGTGACCCCAAAACAGGGACCTATGGCTACACCTTC. The encoded protein is CATSDPKTGTYGYTF.

This clone appeared once. This rearrangement joins TRBV3-1 (or the pseudogene TRBV3-2) to TRBJ1-5; D is unclear. In germline, CDR1 is LGHDT, CDR2 YNNKEL (reference sequence). The CDR3 consists of 16 residues. Trimming cost V 0 bases and J 6 bases, with 15 bases left between them. DNA for the CDR3: TGTGCCAGCAGCCAAGATATTAGGAATTCGGGTCAGCCCCAGCATTTT. Translating it yields CASSQDIRNSGQPQHF.

The V gene is TRBV5-4, the J gene TRBJ1-1; no clear D. CDR3 length equals 14 residues. V shed 0 bases and J shed 1 base, with 7 bases lying between them. CDR1 is SGHNT and CDR2 is YYREEE in the germline V gene (reference sequence). The CDR3 region is CASSLARGNTEAFF. In DNA form, the CDR3 reads TGTGCCAGCAGCTTGGCCCGGGGGAACACTGAAGCTTTCTTT.

The CDR3 here is CASRDSGSVNQPQHF. As DNA, the CDR3 is TGTGCCAGCAGGGACAGCGGCTCAGTCAATCAGCCCCAGCATTTT. The chain employs TRBV25-1 and TRBJ1-5; D is perhaps TRBD1 (6 bases). Germline CDR1 reads MGHDK; CDR2 reads SYGVNS. V shed 6 bases and J shed 3 bases, with 15 bases lying between them. This CDR3 has 15 residues.

The rearrangement joins TRBV5-1 to TRBJ2-3; 8 bases are a match to TRBD2. Germline loops: CDR1 SGHRS, CDR2 YFSETQ. The CDR3 is 17 amino acids. V lost 4 bases to trimming and J lost 0 bases; unmatched junction nucleotides: 10. CDR3 in DNA: TGCGCCAGCAGCGCCAGACTAGCGCCCGGTAGCACAGATACGCAGTATTTT. The encoded protein is CASSARLAPGSTDTQYF.

The CDR3 here is CATSEPDRDYGYTF. The CDR3 nucleotides read TGTGCCACCAGTGAGCCGGACAGGGACTATGGCTACACCTTC. This sequence joins TRBV24-1 and TRBJ1-2; 8 positions agree with TRBD1. The CDR3 extends over 14 amino acids. Per germline, CDR1 KGHDR and CDR2 SFDVKD. The J segment lost 3 bases and the V segment lost 4 bases, leaving 3 bases of the junction unmatched.

The rearrangement uses TRBV6-5 and TRBJ1-4, with D tentatively TRBD1 (6 bases). The V gene's germline CDR1 is MNHEY and CDR2 SVGAGI. There are 14 residues in the CDR3. V shed 6 bases and J shed 4 bases, with 12 bases lying between them. DNA of the CDR3: TGTGCCAGCAGGCCCGACAGGCTTAATGAAAAACTGTTTTTT. It translates to CASRPDRLNEKLFF.

This clone was observed a single time. The J gene is TRBJ1-1, the V gene TRBV5-1; 8 positions match TRBD1. The CDR3 runs to 15 residues. In germline, CDR1 is SGHRS, CDR2 YFSETQ. V dropped 3 bases and J dropped 4; count of bases not matched to a gene: 8. CDR3 amino acids: CASSSPAGGSTEAFF. The CDR3 coding sequence is TGCGCCAGCAGCTCACCCGCAGGGGGCTCCACTGAAGCTTTCTTT.

The chain has TRBV5-1 and TRBJ2-5; perhaps TRBD2 as D (5 bases). Germline values: CDR1 SGHRS, CDR2 YFSETQ. V lost 7 bases and J 5 bases, leaving 18 bases between the germline ends. CDR3 length: 14 amino acids. The CDR3 region is CASAPSGSLETQYF. For the CDR3, the DNA is TGCGCCAGCGCCCCCTCGGGGTCGTTGGAGACCCAGTACTTC.

Turning to this clone: The junction and the germline gene differ at one end; a read error may be behind it. This chain joins TRBV15 and TRBJ2-1, with D uncertain. This CDR3 region has 17 residues. Germline-derived CDR1 and CDR2 are LNHNV and YYDKDF (reference sequence). The CDR3, as DNA: TGTGCCACCAGCAGAGATCCCCGCAGGTTATCCTACAATGGGCAGTTCTTC. Translating it yields CATSRDPRRLSYNGQFF. The full variable domain, rest sourced from reference TRBV15 and TRBJ2-1, is DAMVIQNPRYQVTQFGKPVTLSCSQTLNHNVMYWYQQKSSQAPKLLFHYYDKDFNNEADTPDNFQSRRPNTSFCFLDIRSPGLGDTAMYLCATSRDPRRLSYNGQFFGPGTRLTVL.

This rearrangement joins TRBV5-6 to TRBJ2-2; TRBD2 is a possible D gene (6 bases). The V and J ends lost 2 bases and 1 base respectively, with 9 bases between them. From germline, CDR1 is SGHDT and CDR2 YYEEEE. CDR3 length: 15 residues. The CDR3 coding sequence is TGTGCCAGCAGCTTAAGGCGGGGGAACACCGGGGAGCTGTTTTTT. It encodes CASSLRRGNTGELFF.

The chain combines TRBV19 with TRBJ1-2; 7 bases are a match to TRBD1. This CDR3 is 15 amino acids long. From germline, CDR1 is LNHDA and CDR2 SQIVND (reference sequence). With 4 bases clipped from V and 6 bases from J, the junction kept 11 bases outside the gene matches. CDR3 DNA: TGTGCCAGTAGTACGCTCCGGGACAGCGCTAATGGCTACACCTTC. This translates into CASSTLRDSANGYTF.

The V call is TRBV30, the J call TRBJ1-6; TRBD1 aligns across 7 bases. Losses at the gene ends were 8 bases for V and 0 bases for J; bases not matched to a gene: 7. The CDR3 totals 15 residues. The germline V gene has CDR1 GTSNPN and CDR2 SVGIG (reference sequence). CDR3 region: CATGALSSYNSPLHF. The CDR3 DNA follows: TGTGCCACAGGGGCATTGAGCTCCTATAATTCACCCCTCCACTTT.

The gene calls are TRBV10-3 and TRBJ1-5; weak D call: TRBD1 (6 bases). CDR1 ENHRY and CDR2 SYGVKD come from the germline V gene. CDR3 length equals 17 residues. V lost 1 base and J 5 bases, leaving 18 bases between the germline ends. CDR3 DNA: TGTGCCATCAGTGAGTTCGGTGGGGGGGCTGACGATCAGCCCCAGCATTTT. It codes for CAISEFGGGADDQPQHF.

The gene calls are TRBV7-9 and TRBJ1-5, with 7 bases lining up with TRBD1. Germline CDR1 SEHNR, CDR2 FQNEAQ (reference sequence). CDR3 size: 15 residues. Germline trimming cut 4 bases from V and 4 bases from J; bases unmatched to any gene: 7. This CDR3 is CASSSTGVRNQPQHF. CDR3 DNA: TGTGCCAGCAGCTCTACAGGGGTTCGGAATCAGCCCCAGCATTTT.